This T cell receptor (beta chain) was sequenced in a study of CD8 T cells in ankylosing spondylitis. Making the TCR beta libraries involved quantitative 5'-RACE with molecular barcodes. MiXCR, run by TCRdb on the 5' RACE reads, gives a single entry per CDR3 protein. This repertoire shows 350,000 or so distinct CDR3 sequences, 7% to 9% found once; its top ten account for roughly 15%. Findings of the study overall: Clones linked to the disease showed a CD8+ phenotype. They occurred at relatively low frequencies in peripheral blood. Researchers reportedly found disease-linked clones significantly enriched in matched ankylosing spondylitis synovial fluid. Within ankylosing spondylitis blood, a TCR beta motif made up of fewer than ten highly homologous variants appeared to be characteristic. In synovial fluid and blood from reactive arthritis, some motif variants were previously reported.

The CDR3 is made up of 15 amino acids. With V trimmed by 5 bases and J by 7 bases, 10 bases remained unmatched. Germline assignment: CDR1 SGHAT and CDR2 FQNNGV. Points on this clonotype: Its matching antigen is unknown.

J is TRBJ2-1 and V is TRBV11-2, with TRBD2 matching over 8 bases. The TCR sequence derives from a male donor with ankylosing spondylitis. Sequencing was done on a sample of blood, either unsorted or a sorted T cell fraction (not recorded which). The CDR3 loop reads CASSPGTRALNEQFF. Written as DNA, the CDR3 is TGTGCCAGCAGCCCCGGGACTAGGGCCTTAAATGAGCAGTTCTTC.